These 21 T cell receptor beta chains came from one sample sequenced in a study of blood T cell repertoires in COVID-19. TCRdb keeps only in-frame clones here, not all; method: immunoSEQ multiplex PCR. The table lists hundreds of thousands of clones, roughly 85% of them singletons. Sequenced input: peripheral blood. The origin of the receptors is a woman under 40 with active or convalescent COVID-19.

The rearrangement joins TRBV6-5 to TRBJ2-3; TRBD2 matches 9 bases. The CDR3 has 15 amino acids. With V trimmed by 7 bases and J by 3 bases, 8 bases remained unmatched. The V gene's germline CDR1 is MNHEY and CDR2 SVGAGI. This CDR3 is CASIQGREGTDTQYF. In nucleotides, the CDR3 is TGTGCCAGCATTCAGGGGCGGGAGGGGACAGATACGCAGTATTTT.

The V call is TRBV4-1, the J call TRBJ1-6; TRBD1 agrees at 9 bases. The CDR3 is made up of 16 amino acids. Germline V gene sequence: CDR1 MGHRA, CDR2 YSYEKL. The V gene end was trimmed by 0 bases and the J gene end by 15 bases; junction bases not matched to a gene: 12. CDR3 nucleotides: TGCGCCAGCAGCCAAGAGGGGGGACAGGGAATTTTTGGCCTCCACTTT. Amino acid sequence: CASSQEGGQGIFGLHF.

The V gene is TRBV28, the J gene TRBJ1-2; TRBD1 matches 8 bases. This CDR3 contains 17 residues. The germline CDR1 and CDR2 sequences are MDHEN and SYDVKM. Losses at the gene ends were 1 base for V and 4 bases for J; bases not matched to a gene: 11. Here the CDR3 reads CASSLSFGRGQLYGYTF. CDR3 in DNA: TGTGCCAGCAGTTTATCTTTTGGCAGGGGGCAACTCTATGGCTACACCTTC.

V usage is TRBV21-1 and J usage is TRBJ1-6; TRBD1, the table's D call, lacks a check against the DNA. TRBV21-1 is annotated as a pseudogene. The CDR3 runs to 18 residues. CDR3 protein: CASTRGPRLLFWNSPLHF. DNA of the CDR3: TGTGCCAGCACAAGGGGCCCCCGCCTTTTATTTTGGAATTCACCCCTCCACTTT.

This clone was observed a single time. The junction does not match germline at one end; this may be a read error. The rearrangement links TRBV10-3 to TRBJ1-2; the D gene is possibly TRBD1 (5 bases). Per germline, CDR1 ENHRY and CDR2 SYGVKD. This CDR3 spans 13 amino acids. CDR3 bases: TGTGCCATCAATGAGGGGTCAGGCTATGGCTACACCTTC. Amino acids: CAINEGSGYGYTF.

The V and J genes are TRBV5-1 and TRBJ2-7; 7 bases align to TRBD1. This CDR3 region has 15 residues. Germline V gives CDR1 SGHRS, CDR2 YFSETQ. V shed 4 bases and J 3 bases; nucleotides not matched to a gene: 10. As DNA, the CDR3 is TGCGCCAGCAGCCCCCGACAGGGCGGACACTACGAGCAGTACTTC. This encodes CASSPRQGGHYEQYF.

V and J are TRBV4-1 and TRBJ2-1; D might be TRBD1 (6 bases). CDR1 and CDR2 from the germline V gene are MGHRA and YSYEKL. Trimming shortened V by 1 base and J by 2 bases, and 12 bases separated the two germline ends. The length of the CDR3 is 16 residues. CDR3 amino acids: CASSQVHRDPYNEQFF. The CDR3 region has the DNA TGCGCCAGCAGCCAAGTCCACAGGGATCCCTACAATGAGCAGTTCTTC.

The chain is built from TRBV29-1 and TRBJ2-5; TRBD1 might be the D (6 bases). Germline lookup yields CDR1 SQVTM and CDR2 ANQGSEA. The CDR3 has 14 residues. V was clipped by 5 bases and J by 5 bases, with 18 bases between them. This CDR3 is CSVRQASPWETQYF. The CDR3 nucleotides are TGCAGCGTTCGACAGGCTTCGCCTTGGGAGACCCAGTACTTC.

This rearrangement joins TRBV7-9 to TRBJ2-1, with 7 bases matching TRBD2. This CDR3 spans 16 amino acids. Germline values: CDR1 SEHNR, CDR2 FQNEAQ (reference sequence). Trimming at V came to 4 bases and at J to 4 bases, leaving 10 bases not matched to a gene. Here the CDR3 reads CASSYATSPTYNEQFF. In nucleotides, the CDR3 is TGTGCCAGCAGCTACGCGACTAGCCCTACGTACAATGAGCAGTTCTTC.

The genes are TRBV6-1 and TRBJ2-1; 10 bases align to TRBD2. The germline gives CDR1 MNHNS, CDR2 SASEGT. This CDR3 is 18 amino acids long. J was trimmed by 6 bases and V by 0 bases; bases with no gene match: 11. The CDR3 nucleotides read TGTGCCAGCAGTGAAGCCCTTAGCGGGGGGCCCCGTCCCAATGAGCAGTTCTTC. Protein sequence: CASSEALSGGPRPNEQFF.

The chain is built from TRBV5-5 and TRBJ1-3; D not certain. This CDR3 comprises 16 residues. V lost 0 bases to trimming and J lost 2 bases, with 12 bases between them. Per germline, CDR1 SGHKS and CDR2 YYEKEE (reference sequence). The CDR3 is CASSLVASEPGNTIYF. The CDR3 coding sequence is TGTGCCAGCAGCTTGGTGGCCTCTGAACCTGGAAACACCATATATTTT.

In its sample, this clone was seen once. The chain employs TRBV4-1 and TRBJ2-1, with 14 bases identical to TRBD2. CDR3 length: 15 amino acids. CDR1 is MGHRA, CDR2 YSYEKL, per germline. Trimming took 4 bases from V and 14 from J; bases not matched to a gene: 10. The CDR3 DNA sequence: TGCGCCAGCAGCCCGACCGGGACTAGCGGGAGTGGGGAGTTCTTC. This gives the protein CASSPTGTSGSGEFF.

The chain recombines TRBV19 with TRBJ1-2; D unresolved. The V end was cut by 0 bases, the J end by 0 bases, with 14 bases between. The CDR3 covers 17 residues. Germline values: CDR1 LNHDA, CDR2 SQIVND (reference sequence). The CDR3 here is CASSIEPGAGANYGYTF. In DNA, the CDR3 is TGTGCCAGTAGTATAGAGCCCGGTGCTGGAGCTAACTATGGCTACACCTTC.

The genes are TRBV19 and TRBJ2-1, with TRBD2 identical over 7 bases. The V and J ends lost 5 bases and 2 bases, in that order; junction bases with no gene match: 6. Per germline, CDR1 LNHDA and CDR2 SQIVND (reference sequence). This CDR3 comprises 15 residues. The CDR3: CASSGGSVAYNEQFF. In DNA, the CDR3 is TGTGCCAGTAGTGGCGGGAGCGTCGCCTACAATGAGCAGTTCTTC. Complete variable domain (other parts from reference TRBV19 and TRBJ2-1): DGGITQSPKYLFRKEGQNVTLSCEQNLNHDAMYWYRQDPGQGLRLIYYSQIVNDFQKGDIAEGYSVSREKKESFPLTVTSAQKNPTAFYLCASSGGSVAYNEQFFGPGTRLTVL.

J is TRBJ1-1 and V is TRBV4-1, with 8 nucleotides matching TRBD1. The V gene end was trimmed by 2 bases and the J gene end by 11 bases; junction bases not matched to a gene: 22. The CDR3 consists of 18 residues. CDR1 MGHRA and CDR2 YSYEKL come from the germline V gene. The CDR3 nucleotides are TGCGCCAGCAGCCAACAGCCCGGGACAGGTGGTTCCTCAGCGCCGGCTTTCTTT. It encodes CASSQQPGTGGSSAPAFF.

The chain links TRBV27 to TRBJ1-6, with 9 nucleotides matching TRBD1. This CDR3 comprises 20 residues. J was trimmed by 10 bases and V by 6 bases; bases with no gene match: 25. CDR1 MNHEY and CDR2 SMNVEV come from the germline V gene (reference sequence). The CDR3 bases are TGTGCCAGCAGGAGGGGTGCCGGGACAGGGAGAAATGAACGGGGATCACCCCTCCACTTT. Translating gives CASRRGAGTGRNERGSPLHF.

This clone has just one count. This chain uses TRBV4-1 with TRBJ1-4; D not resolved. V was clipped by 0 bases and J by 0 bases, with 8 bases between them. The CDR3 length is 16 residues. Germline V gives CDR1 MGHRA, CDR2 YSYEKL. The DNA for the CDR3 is TGCGCCAGCAGCCAAGATGGGCGTGCAACTAATGAAAAACTGTTTTTT. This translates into CASSQDGRATNEKLFF.

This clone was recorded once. This chain's CDR3 is CASSHLSGQDWNNEQFF. The CDR3 nucleotides read TGTGCCAGCAGCCATCTCTCCGGGCAGGACTGGAACAATGAGCAGTTCTTC. J is TRBJ2-1 and V is TRBV14, with TRBD2 as a possible D gene (5 bases). This CDR3 comprises 17 residues. Germline V lookup: CDR1 SGHDN, CDR2 FVKESK. Trimming left V 3 bases short and J 5 bases short, with 20 bases between.

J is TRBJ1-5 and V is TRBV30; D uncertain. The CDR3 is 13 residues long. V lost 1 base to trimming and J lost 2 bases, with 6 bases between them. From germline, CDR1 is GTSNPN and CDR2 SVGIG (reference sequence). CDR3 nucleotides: TGTGCCTGGAGTGACAACGGCAATCAGCCCCAGCATTTT. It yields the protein CAWSDNGNQPQHF.

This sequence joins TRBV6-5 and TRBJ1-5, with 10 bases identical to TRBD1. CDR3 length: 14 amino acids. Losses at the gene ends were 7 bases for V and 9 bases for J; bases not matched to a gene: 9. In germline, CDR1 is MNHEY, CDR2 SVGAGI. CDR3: CASKTDRGYGPQHF. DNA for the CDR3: TGTGCCAGCAAGACGGACAGGGGGTATGGGCCCCAGCATTTT.

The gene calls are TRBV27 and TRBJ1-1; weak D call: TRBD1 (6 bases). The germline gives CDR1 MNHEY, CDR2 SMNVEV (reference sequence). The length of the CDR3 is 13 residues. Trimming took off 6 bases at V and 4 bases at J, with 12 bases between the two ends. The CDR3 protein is CASRHRDITEAFF. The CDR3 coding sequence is TGTGCCAGCAGGCACCGGGACATCACTGAAGCTTTCTTT.